The source of this TCR beta chain is a study of T cells in Graves' hyperthyroidism and ophthalmopathy (dated by TCRdb to between 2017 and 2020). Concerning the study at large: Peripheral blood samples were taken at initial diagnosis, before any treatment was given. A discovery cohort of around 98 patients, approximately 45 with Graves' ophthalmopathy and approximately 55 with stable Graves' hyperthyroidism, was used to find distinguishing TCR V-J signatures. Whether ophthalmopathy could be predicted prospectively was tested in an independent validation cohort made up of approximately 19 hyperthyroidism patients plus 17 patients who later progressed to ophthalmopathy. The 75 to 100 discovery patients were divided at random into training and test sets in a 7:3 ratio. Thyroid tissue and blood T-cell repertoires from roughly six Graves' hyperthyroidism patients were also compared in the study. Once sampling was done, hyperthyroidism patients were given methimazole at a starting dose of 30 mg daily, whereas ophthalmopathy patients were given high-dose intravenous methylprednisolone. According to the paper, TCR Vbeta CDR3 sequencing was carried out on 135 peripheral blood samples, which came from fewer than 50 ophthalmopathy, 80 or so hyperthyroidism and approximately 17 progressor patients. Points the paper makes about the study in general: In cross-validation, a model built on a 13 V-J signature told ophthalmopathy apart from stable hyperthyroidism with under 90% sensitivity and approximately 81% specificity, and in testing the same model reached 80%/75%. Sample size was not statistically predetermined, and blinding of investigators to group allocation was not performed. Blood samples also contained most of the expanded thyroid clonotypes (frequency above 0.001), which suggests that blood repertoires may reflect thyroid immune responses. In validation, progression to ophthalmopathy was predicted by the model with 55% to 71% sensitivity and roughly 76% specificity, a median of about 6.4 months before onset.

Per the germline V gene (reference sequence), DFQATT is the CDR1 and SNEGSKA is the CDR2. There are 15 amino acids in the CDR3, from cysteine to phenylalanine inclusive. The entry retains the CDR3 DNA only, 45 bases that are in frame from base 1. For this chain, trimming is 1 base at the V end and 0 bases at the J end, and the number of junction bases without a gene match is 1. Hyperthyroidism patients were newly diagnosed, had a disease duration of under 2 months, and were aged 18 to 65 years. Any patient with an uncontrolled infection, another autoimmune disease, pregnancy or lactation was excluded. Diagnoses were based on clinical symptoms, serum thyroxine and TRAb, thyroid ultrasound and orbital computed tomography. Blood from progressor patients was collected at the time of first diagnosis with hyperthyroidism, before any ophthalmopathy symptoms had appeared. Ficoll-Paque density gradient centrifugation was used to isolate PBMCs from around 10 ml of fresh peripheral blood. Progressor patients were defined as those initially diagnosed with Graves' hyperthyroidism in whom ophthalmopathy developed during follow-up. Total RNA was extracted with Trizol reagent, and quality was checked on an Agilent 2100 Bioanalyzer.

The TCR beta CDR3 regions were amplified from RNA transcripts. A first-round RT-PCR of the TCR CDR3 used the HTBI primer set with the Qiagen OneStep RT-PCR kit. Libraries were constructed in a second round of multiplex PCR, after which size selection and purification were performed. Libraries were sequenced paired-end with 100 bp reads on an Illumina HiSeq2000. The paper's processing steps were these. Raw data were processed with SOAPnuke, discarding reads with adapters, uncalled bases, mean Phred below 15, or no exact constant-primer or identifier match. High-quality paired reads were merged using COPE v1.2.5, and each unique nucleotide sequence was defined as a clonotype. MiTCR v1.1 was used to align the clonotypes against IMGT TRBV, TRBD and TRBJ reference segments. The analysis was restricted to V-J combinations with a frequency above 0.0001, which together covered 99% to 99.2% of the repertoires. The TCS score was defined as the ratio of F50 (clonal expansion) to E x V (chaos), calculated using BLOSUM62-based TCRdist between CDR3 peptides within each V-J. Welch's t-statistics and random forest reduced 500 to 550 V-J features to roughly 13, which were used in a naive Bayes classifier (R e1071). TCRdb handled the public reads itself, with Q25 trimming in fastp and clone calling in MiXCR, and kept productive beta chains. Entries are consolidated by CDR3 protein sequence, retaining the most common genes and DNA. These V and J calls originate from TCRdb's pipeline instead of the authors' own analysis. Present in this sample are 270,000 or so distinct CDR3 sequences, roughly 15% of which were seen just once. The top ten clonotypes cover more than 30% of the sample.

Many counts were recorded for this clonotype. It has no known antigen specificity. The sample holds no much larger clone one base away, and base qualities are not on file. The sample taken for sequencing was blood. The V and J genes are TRBV20-1 and TRBJ2-3, with 10 bases matching TRBD2. This sequence was found in a woman aged 45-60 years with Graves' hyperthyroidism that later progressed to Graves' ophthalmopathy. This receptor has the CDR3 CSARATSGSTDTQYF. The DNA reads as follows: TGCAGTGCTAGAGCGACTAGCGGGAGCACAGATACGCAGTATTTT.